The present T cell receptor beta chain was sequenced within a study of cytomegalovirus exposure and HLA in healthy donors. For the study at large: An early release of data contained about 85 million unique TCRs, which came from HLA-typed donors.

The germline V gene encodes CDR1 SGHDT and CDR2 YYEEEE. This CDR3 has 15 residues. Primers: 60 Vbeta forward and 13 Jbeta reverse. Here immunoSEQ multiplex PCR was the method, and the copy in TCRdb shows in-frame clones only, minus some. The sample has 65,000 to 95,000 clones; about 80% are singletons. Study conclusions and caveats: TCR beta chain V- and J-gene trimming was linked, in a later analysis, to a missense variant in DCLRE1C. Roughly uniform depth of sequencing across donors was assumed in presence/absence analyses. CMV serostatus alone was available as immune exposure information.

To note about this clone: The antigen is undetermined. The junction departs from the called germline gene at one end, perhaps through a read error.

The rearrangement uses TRBV5-6 and TRBJ2-3; the match to TRBD2 covers 9 bases. The receptor was isolated from a man aged 45-65 years in good health and CMV-seronegative. Sequenced sample: PBMCs. The CDR3, as DNA: TGTGCCAGCAGCTTGACCGGGACTAGCAGAGATACGCAGTATTTT. Encoded protein: CASSLTGTSRDTQYF.